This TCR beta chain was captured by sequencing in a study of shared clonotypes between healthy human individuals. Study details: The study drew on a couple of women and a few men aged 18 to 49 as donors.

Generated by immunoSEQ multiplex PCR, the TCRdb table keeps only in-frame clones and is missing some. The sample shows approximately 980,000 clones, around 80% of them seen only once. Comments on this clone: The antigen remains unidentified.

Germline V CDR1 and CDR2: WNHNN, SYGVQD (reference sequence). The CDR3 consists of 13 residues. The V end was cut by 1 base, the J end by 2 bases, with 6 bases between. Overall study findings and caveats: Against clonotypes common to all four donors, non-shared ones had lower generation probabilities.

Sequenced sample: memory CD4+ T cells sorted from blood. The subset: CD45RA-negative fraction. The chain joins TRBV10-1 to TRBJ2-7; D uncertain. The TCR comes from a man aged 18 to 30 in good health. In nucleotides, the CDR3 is TGCGCCAGCAGTGAGTGGGGAACCTACGAGCAGTACTTC. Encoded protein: CASSEWGTYEQYF.